These T cell receptor beta chains were read from a single sample in a study of blood T cell repertoires in COVID-19. TCRdb's copy holds only in-frame clones and misses some; the assay was immunoSEQ multiplex PCR. The sample lists a few hundred thousand clones, approximately 81% seen once, with 0.85% to 1% in the top ten. Sequenced material: peripheral blood. These receptors were obtained from a man in his forties with acute or convalescent COVID-19. CDR3s include the opening cysteine and the closing phenylalanine or tryptophan. A D gene is named only where the DNA matches it firmly. Expanded clones get a size class; other rows say once, few or many, or leave the size out.

TGCGCCAGCAGCTTGTCACAGGGAGGGACCTATGGCTACACCTTC	CASSLSQGGTYGYTF	TRBV5-1	TRBJ1-2	.	.
TGTGCCAGCAGCGTCCGGGACAGGGGCACAGATACGCAGTATTTT	CASSVRDRGTDTQYF	TRBV11-2	TRBJ2-3	once	TRBD1
TGTGCCAGCTCACCGGACAGGGATTTTCGGGAGACCCAGTACTTC	CASSPDRDFRETQYF	TRBV18	TRBJ2-5	.	TRBD1
TGTGCCAGCAGTTACGAGACAGGGTTTGTGAACACTGAAGCTTTCTTT	CASSYETGFVNTEAFF	TRBV6-2/TRBV6-3	TRBJ1-1	.	TRBD1
TGTGCCAGCAGTGAACGGGAAGGCCTAGGGTTCTTT	CASSEREGLGFF	TRBV6-1	TRBJ1-1	once	.
TGCGCCAGCAGCTTAATTGAAGGAGCTAACTATGGCTACACCTTC	CASSLIEGANYGYTF	TRBV5-1	TRBJ1-2	once	.
TGTGCCAGCAGCACCGGACAGGGTTGGGATGAGCAGTTCTTC	CASSTGQGWDEQFF	TRBV9	TRBJ2-1	.	TRBD1
TGTGCCTGGACGGAGGGCTATGAGCAGTTCTTC	CAWTEGYEQFF	TRBV30	TRBJ2-1	few	.
TGTGCCAGCAGTTCGTTCGACAGGGGAGGGAATCAGCCCCAGCATTTT	CASSSFDRGGNQPQHF	TRBV27	TRBJ1-5	.	TRBD1
TGTGCCAGCAGACCCACCCTCCTGGACTGGAACACTGAAGCTTTCTTT	CASRPTLLDWNTEAFF	TRBV25-1	TRBJ1-1	.	.
TGTGCCAGCAGTTACGAGGGGGCCACGAGTAGGAACACTGAAGCTTTCTTT	CASSYEGATSRNTEAFF	TRBV6-2/TRBV6-3	TRBJ1-1	.	TRBD1
TGTGCCAGCAGCAGAGGCTCGTCCGAGCAGTACTTC	CASSRGSSEQYF	TRBV6-6	TRBJ2-7	.	.
TGCAGCGTTTCGGAAGGGGACACTGAAGCTTTCTTT	CSVSEGDTEAFF	TRBV29-1	TRBJ1-1	few	.
TGTGCCAGCTCACCGGGGACAGCTCTATCAACTAATGAAAAACTGTTTTTT	CASSPGTALSTNEKLFF	TRBV18	TRBJ1-4	.	TRBD1
TGTGCCAGCAGTTTACTCGGGACTTCTAAAGATACGCAGTATTTT	CASSLLGTSKDTQYF	TRBV6-5	TRBJ2-3	once	.
TGTGCCAGCAGCCCATACCCGGGACAGACGAACACTGAAGCTTTCTTT	CASSPYPGQTNTEAFF	TRBV3-1/TRBV3-2	TRBJ1-1	once	TRBD1
TGTGCCATCAAAGGTAGCACGATCTCTGGAAACACCATATATTTT	CAIKGSTISGNTIYF	TRBV10-3	TRBJ1-3	.	.
TGTGCCAGCAGTCCGTTCTCAGGGGTCAAGTACGAGCAGTACTTC	CASSPFSGVKYEQYF	TRBV27	TRBJ2-7	.	.
TGTGCCAGCAGCGTAGCCGGGACTAGCGTCTACAATGAGCAGTTCTTC	CASSVAGTSVYNEQFF	TRBV9	TRBJ2-1	.	TRBD2
TGTGCCAGCATTATCACTCCCGTGCCTAGCACAGATACGCAGTATTTT	CASIITPVPSTDTQYF	TRBV6-6	TRBJ2-3	.	.
TGTGCCAGCCGCCCGTCCGGGACAGAAGAGACCCAGTACTTC	CASRPSGTEETQYF	TRBV28	TRBJ2-5	.	TRBD1
TGCGCCAGCAGCCAAGGGGGAGGTGCGTCCACAGATACGCAGTATTTT	CASSQGGGASTDTQYF	TRBV4-1	TRBJ2-3	.	.
TGTGCCAGCAGCCAGGGTGTGGGCTACACCTTC	CASSQGVGYTF	TRBV2	TRBJ1-2	.	.
TGCACCAGCAGCCAAGTGGACCGGGAGGATAGCAATCAGCCCCAGCATTTT	CTSSQVDREDSNQPQHF	TRBV1	TRBJ1-5	.	.
TGTGCCAGCAGCGTTGGTAGCGGCGGACCCACAGATACGCAGTATTTT	CASSVGSGGPTDTQYF	TRBV9	TRBJ2-3	.	.
TGTGCCACCCGGCCCAGGGACTCCTACGAGCAGTACTTC	CATRPRDSYEQYF	TRBV24-1	TRBJ2-7	.	.
TGTGCCAGCAGCCAAGAACCCTACACAGATACGCAGTATTTT	CASSQEPYTDTQYF	TRBV14	TRBJ2-3	once	.
TGTGCCAGCAGCCAAGACTCAGCTGAGGACACTGAAGCTTTCTTT	CASSQDSAEDTEAFF	TRBV4-2	TRBJ1-1	.	.
TGTGCCACAGCCGTCGGAGGGGCCGCCAATCAGCCCCAGCATTTT	CATAVGGAANQPQHF	TRBV10-3	TRBJ1-5	.	.
TGCGCCAGCAGCTCCGGACAAGCCGATTCACCCCTCCACTTT	CASSSGQADSPLHF	TRBV5-1	TRBJ1-6	few	.
TGTGCCAGCAGTGAAGGAAGCGGGGGGGCGACAGATACGCAGTATTTT	CASSEGSGGATDTQYF	TRBV2	TRBJ2-3	few	TRBD2
TGTGCCAGCTTTGACGCAGGTGGCTACAATGAGCAGTTCTTC	CASFDAGGYNEQFF	TRBV6-6	TRBJ2-1	.	.
TGTGCCAGCAGTTTAAGAGGGTACAGCAATCAGCCCCAGCATTTT	CASSLRGYSNQPQHF	TRBV28	TRBJ1-5	.	.
TGTGCCAGCAGCGTATCCGGACAGGGAATTTTCACTGAAGCTTTCTTT	CASSVSGQGIFTEAFF	TRBV9	TRBJ1-1	once	TRBD1
TGTGCCACCAGTGATTCCGGACAGGGGGCGGATGGCTACACCTTC	CATSDSGQGADGYTF	TRBV24-1	TRBJ1-2	.	TRBD1
TGTGCCAGCAGCCAAGATTTGGCAGGGGTTGAAGCTTTCTTT	CASSQDLAGVEAFF	TRBV3-1/TRBV3-2	TRBJ1-1	.	.
TGTGCCAGCTGTGCGGGGGGGTATCTTGCCGGGGAGCTGTTTTTT	CASCAGGYLAGELFF	TRBV2	TRBJ2-2	.	TRBD2
TGTGCCAGCAGTTACCCAGGGTTCGACACTGAAGCTTTCTTT	CASSYPGFDTEAFF	TRBV6-2/TRBV6-3	TRBJ1-1	.	.
TGTGCCACCAGTGAGCGGGGGGGTTCCTACAATGAGCAGTTCTTC	CATSERGGSYNEQFF	TRBV24-1	TRBJ2-1	.	TRBD2